Sequencing of this T cell receptor (beta chain) was carried out in a study of blood T cell repertoires in COVID-19. Method: immunoSEQ multiplex PCR; TCRdb's copy keeps in-frame clones and lacks some. The sample has some 200,000 clones, roughly nine tenths seen once; the top ten hold over 2%. J lost 11 bases, V lost 5 bases, and 12 bases had no gene match. There are 15 residues in the CDR3. CDR1 is SGHAT and CDR2 is FQNNGV in the germline V gene. The origin of this receptor is a woman aged 45-65 years with acute or convalescent COVID-19. The specimen sequenced was peripheral blood. The chain combines TRBV11-2 with TRBJ1-6; 7 bases match TRBD1. In nucleotides, the CDR3 is TGTGCCAGCAGCCCCAGGGGGGCGAAGGGAACACCCCTCCACTTT. Translated, it gives CASSPRGAKGTPLHF.